These T cell receptor beta chains were read from a single sample in a study of metastatic and nonmetastatic thyroid tumors. TCRdb re-called the PCR reads through MiXCR. The sample yields 11,000 or so clones, about 37% seen once. Sequenced input: tumor tissue. These receptors came from a female donor with papillary thyroid cancer or a benign thyroid nodule (not recorded which). Some clones in this sample may be carry-over from other donors' samples. Each CDR3 is given with its conserved first and last residue.

j_call v_call cdr3_length cdr3_aa
TRBJ2-2 TRBV11-2 14 CASSLSTEAGELFF
TRBJ2-3 TRBV7-2 13 CASSFYTENTQYF
TRBJ2-1 TRBV27 16 CASSTQGVKLYNEQFF
TRBJ1-1 TRBV6-2/TRBV6-3 11 CASTTNTEAFF
TRBJ2-1 TRBV2 11 CASSTRDEQFF
TRBJ2-1 TRBV6-1 12 CASMGGYNEQFF
TRBJ2-6 TRBV28 15 CASSLGQPGANVLTF
TRBJ2-7 TRBV6-2/TRBV6-3 16 CASSYSGDRVFYEQYF
TRBJ2-7 TRBV20-1 13 CSAVLGAAYEQYF
TRBJ2-1 TRBV4-2 13 CASSQAAGGEQFF
TRBJ2-3 TRBV10-3 16 CAISEGGAVSTDTQYF
TRBJ1-2 TRBV20-1 14 CSANGQGARYGYTF
TRBJ1-3 TRBV12-3/TRBV12-4 17 CASSPGVDRSAGNTIYF
TRBJ1-2 TRBV20-1 13 CSASSSGAGGYTF
TRBJ1-1 TRBV27 15 CASSLLGGPGTEAFF
TRBJ1-1 TRBV25-1 14 CASSDTAGFARTIF
TRBJ1-1 TRBV6-1 14 CASSERWGYTEAFF
TRBJ1-2 TRBV28 14 CASSLVGRKDGYTF
TRBJ1-1 TRBV12-3/TRBV12-4 14 CASSTGAFNTEAFF
TRBJ1-6 TRBV20-1 15 CSARFRGPENSPLHF
TRBJ2-7 TRBV6-2/TRBV6-3 14 CASSSAGVGDEQYF
TRBJ1-6 TRBV11-2 15 CASSKSGQSNSPLHF
TRBJ2-1 TRBV5-4 13 CASSPDSKNEQFF
TRBJ2-6 TRBV19 14 CASSRGPGANVLTF
TRBJ2-3 TRBV6-2/TRBV6-3 14 CASRDPGGEDTQYF
TRBJ2-7 TRBV28 11 CASSLAREQYF
TRBJ2-5 TRBV2 15 CASSPSRGRQETQYF
TRBJ1-2 TRBV24-1 13 CATSTGQGYGYTF
TRBJ1-3 TRBV3-1 15 CASSQDGTSGNTIYF
TRBJ2-7 TRBV30 14 CAWGKGTGGGEQYF
TRBJ2-1 TRBV5-1 15 CASSLTTGSYNEQFF